This T cell receptor beta chain was obtained from a study of T cell responses to AZD1222 COVID-19 vaccine. The study's findings and limits: With dominance at 160-218 and 743-854, vaccine-associated CD4 TCRs spanned spike. Repertoire sampling happened only post peak T cell response. Seropositive AZD1222 recipients at baseline numbered only five to seven. Targets within unmutated variant regions were reportedly found for nearly half of spike-specific TCRs.

Note on this clone: Its cognate antigen is unknown.

Clones were read by immunoSEQ multiplex PCR, and TCRdb kept only the in-frame ones, dropping some. The sample carries about 180,000 clones, around 90% recorded once. Per germline, CDR1 SEHNR and CDR2 FQNEAQ (reference sequence). The CDR3 contains 18 residues. With 4 bases removed from V and 0 bases from J, the gap between germline ends came to 19 bases. This sample comprised peripheral blood, obtained on day 0 of AZD1222 vaccination. The V and J genes are TRBV7-9 and TRBJ2-1, with a possible D match to TRBD1 (7 bases). The TCR was taken from an adult in good health. DNA of the CDR3: TGTGCCAGCAGCTCCACGGAGGGGGCCTCCATCTCCTACAATGAGCAGTTCTTC. Translation gives CASSSTEGASISYNEQFF.